A single TCR beta chain is shown here with its context. The sample is drawn from a study of blood T cell repertoires in COVID-19. V was clipped by 7 bases and J by 5 bases, with 15 bases between them. Germline lookup yields CDR1 SGHVS and CDR2 FQNEAQ. CDR3 size: 15 residues. The method was immunoSEQ multiplex PCR; TCRdb's version includes in-frame clones alone and lacks a portion of them. The sample has 250,000 or so clones, 86% seen once. Source material: PBMCs or T cells enriched from blood (not recorded which). The rearrangement joins TRBV7-8 to TRBJ1-6, with a weak D call TRBD1 (6 bases). The receptor's source is a man aged 40-49 years who had recovered from COVID-19. The CDR3 spells CASNDLTGDNSPLHF. The CDR3 nucleotides read TGTGCCAGCAACGACTTGACAGGAGATAATTCACCCCTCCACTTT.